This T cell receptor beta chain originates from a study of T cells after yellow fever vaccination. The germline gives CDR1 MNHEY, CDR2 SVGEGT. V shed 2 bases, J shed 5 bases, and the junction held 6 bases outside the gene matches. The CDR3 runs 15 residues. This clonotype was counted many times. A process of 5'RACE template switching, which added a universal primer site and UMIs, was used to make TCR cDNA. TCRdb itself ran the 5' RACE reads through MiXCR, one entry per CDR3 protein. The sample holds 320,000 or so distinct CDR3 sequences, roughly 7.5% seen once. The chain joins TRBV6-2 or TRBV6-3 to TRBJ2-1, with 7 bases matching TRBD2. This clonotype originated in a man aged 18 to 30 who received the YFV17D yellow fever vaccine. The material sequenced was PBMCs, taken roughly 46 days after the first yellow fever vaccination. CDR3 protein: CASSYDGGMNNEQFF. CDR3 DNA sequence: TGTGCCAGCAGTTACGACGGGGGGATGAACAATGAGCAGTTCTTC.